This is a list of T cell receptor beta chains from one sample in a study of T cell changes during pregnancy in multiple sclerosis. Profiled with immunoSEQ multiplex PCR; TCRdb holds only in-frame clones, not every one. In the table there are approximately 13,000 clones, about nine tenths of which are singletons. The sequences come from CD8+ T cells from peripheral blood mononuclear cells, collected in the second trimester of pregnancy. The receptors stem from a female donor in good health, enrolled as a control in a pregnancy study. Both conserved end residues are part of each CDR3. The D gene is left open where the match is weak. Only some rows state a clone size, as once, few, many or a class for expanded clones.

-	TRBV4-3	TRBJ2-1	-	TGCGCCAGCAGCCAAGAGTCCCAGGGTCGCCACAATGAGCAGTTCTTC	CASSQESQGRHNEQFF
-	TRBV5-4	TRBJ1-6	-	TGTGCCAGCACCACCGGAGGGCCATATTCACCCCTCCACTTT	CASTTGGPYSPLHF
-	TRBV18	TRBJ1-2	-	TGTGCCAGCTCACCACTCCGCGGGTGTGGCTACACCTTC	CASSPLRGCGYTF
-	TRBV7-9	TRBJ2-1	-	TGTGCCATTCGCGGAGGCGAGAGCGCCTACAATGAGCAGTTCTTC	CAIRGGESAYNEQFF
-	TRBV9	TRBJ1-2	-	TGTGCCAGCAGCGTAGGCACTAACAACTATGGCTACACCTTC	CASSVGTNNYGYTF
TRBD1	TRBV12-5	TRBJ2-5	-	TGTGCTAGTGGTTTGGGACAGGGCATGATACTACAAGAGACCCAGTACTTC	CASGLGQGMILQETQYF
TRBD1	TRBV28	TRBJ1-2	-	TGTGCCAGCAGCCCGCCCGGGACAGGGGGCTACTATGGCTACACCTTC	CASSPPGTGGYYGYTF
-	TRBV4-1	TRBJ1-3	few	TGCGCCAGCAGCCAACGGACAGCCGGAAACACCATATATTTT	CASSQRTAGNTIYF
TRBD1	TRBV4-2	TRBJ2-3	-	TGTGCCAGCAGCCAAAACAGAGGGACAGGAAGCACAGATACGCAGTATTTT	CASSQNRGTGSTDTQYF
-	TRBV7-2	TRBJ1-4	-	TGTGCCAGCAGCCCTCTCGGGGGAAAGCTAGCTAATGAAAAACTGTTTTTT	CASSPLGGKLANEKLFF
TRBD1	TRBV7-9	TRBJ2-7	-	TGTGCCAGCAGCTCAGGGGGACAGGGCTACGAGCAGTACTTC	CASSSGGQGYEQYF
TRBD2	TRBV4-2	TRBJ2-3	-	TGTGCCAGCAGCGAGATAGCGGGGAGCGGCACAGATACGCAGTATTTT	CASSEIAGSGTDTQYF
TRBD1	TRBV19	TRBJ1-5	-	TGTGCCAGTAGTTGGGACAGGGCTTCCAATCAGCCCCAGCATTTT	CASSWDRASNQPQHF
TRBD1	TRBV5-4	TRBJ2-1	-	TGTGCCAGCAGCTTGCGGGACAGGGAGTACAATGAGCAGTTCTTC	CASSLRDREYNEQFF
TRBD1	TRBV7-8	TRBJ2-7	-	TGTGCCAGCAGCCCCGGACAGGGATTCTACGAGCAGTACTTC	CASSPGQGFYEQYF
-	TRBV6-4	TRBJ2-2	once	TGTGCCAGCAGTGTCGGAGACTACGGCACCGGGGAGCTGTTTTTT	CASSVGDYGTGELFF
-	TRBV14	TRBJ1-1	-	TGTGCCAGCAGCCAAGGACGGGGCACTGAAGCTTTCTTT	CASSQGRGTEAFF
-	TRBV9	TRBJ2-2	-	TGTGCCAGCAGCGTAGCGGTCCTCCCCGGGGAGCTGTTTTTT	CASSVAVLPGELFF
-	TRBV7-2	TRBJ2-1	-	TGTGCCAGCACCACAGAAAAAGAGCAGTTCTTC	CASTTEKEQFF
-	TRBV7-8	TRBJ2-7	-	TGTGCCAGCAGCTTAGCGGGTGTGGGACAACGCTACGAGCAGTACTTC	CASSLAGVGQRYEQYF
-	TRBV4-3	TRBJ2-7	-	TGCGCCAGCAGCCAAGGACGGGTGAACTACGAGCAGTACTTC	CASSQGRVNYEQYF
-	TRBV28	TRBJ1-6	-	TGTGCCAGCAGTTCCTCAGGGGCCCTGCTCCTCCACTTT	CASSSSGALLLHF
TRBD2	TRBV4-1	TRBJ2-1	-	TGCGCCAGCAGCCAAGATACTAGCGGGGGGGCGAATGAGCAGTTCTTC	CASSQDTSGGANEQFF
TRBD1	TRBV10-3	TRBJ1-1	few	TGTGCCATCAGTGAGAGGGGGCCACAGATGAACACTGAAGCTTTCTTT	CAISERGPQMNTEAFF
-	TRBV7-8	TRBJ2-7	-	TGTGCCAGCAGCTTAGGCCCCACGAGCTCCTACGAGCAGTACTTC	CASSLGPTSSYEQYF
-	TRBV4-3	TRBJ1-2	-	TGCGCCAGCAGCCAAGAAGGCCCGGGTTCCAACTATGGCTACACCTTC	CASSQEGPGSNYGYTF
-	TRBV12-5	TRBJ2-5	-	TGTGCTAGTGGTTTGGTACAGGAGATCCCGGGGACCCAGTACTTC	CASGLVQEIPGTQYF
-	TRBV28	TRBJ2-3	-	TGTGCCAGCAGCCTGAGGCAGGGGCCAGATACGCAGTATTTT	CASSLRQGPDTQYF
-	TRBV28	TRBJ2-5	few	TGTGCCAGCAGCCCATCCGGGGGTATTACAGAGACCCAGTACTTC	CASSPSGGITETQYF